A few counts support the clone carrying this T cell receptor beta chain. The TCRbeta library was prepared with unique molecular identifiers. MiXCR, applied by TCRdb to the PCR reads, yields one record per CDR3 protein. The data show about 360,000 distinct CDR3 sequences, roughly 13% seen once. This record belongs to a study of T-cell reconstitution after alpha-beta-depleted transplantation in children. From germline, CDR1 is LNHNV and CDR2 YYDKDF (reference sequence). CDR3 length: 14 residues. Trimming took 0 bases from V and 3 from J, leaving 8 bases between them. Sample: PBMCs, taken from the stem cell graft. This TCR derives from a human donor who donated a stem cell graft to a child with Fanconi anemia. The chain combines TRBV15 with TRBJ1-1; no definite D call. The CDR3 DNA sequence: TGTGCCACCAGCAGAGAAATGTGGGACACTGAAGCTTTCTTT. It is translated as CATSREMWDTEAFF.